This TCR beta chain was documented in a study of T-cell memory formation after mild COVID-19. Study-wide context: Most TCR clusters belonged to a single donor.

TCR alpha and TCR beta cDNA libraries carrying sample barcodes and UMIs came from 5'RACE with constant-segment primers. TCRdb re-derived calls from the 5' RACE reads in MiXCR, one entry per CDR3 protein. Of around 150,000 distinct CDR3 sequences listed, about 14% were seen once; the top ten hold 11% to 15%. A few counts support this clonotype. Its target is not known. Study results and caveats: Among CD4+ contracting clones, most were CM and EM, and CD8+ ones EMRA.

The sequence was collected from an adult woman who had mild COVID-19 (a few samples of this study predate the infection). Cell type and time point are not known. The sequenced sample consisted of PBMCs or a T cell subset sorted from them (not recorded which).

The CDR3 here is CSVEDRETVTSTDTQYF. DNA for the CDR3: TGCAGCGTTGAAGATAGGGAGACCGTGACTAGCACAGATACGCAGTATTTT. The chain joins TRBV29-1 to TRBJ2-3; D may be TRBD2 (5 bases). Germline V CDR1 and CDR2: SQVTM, ANQGSEA. V was trimmed by 0 bases and J by 0 bases, leaving 16 bases between them. CDR3 length: 17 amino acids.